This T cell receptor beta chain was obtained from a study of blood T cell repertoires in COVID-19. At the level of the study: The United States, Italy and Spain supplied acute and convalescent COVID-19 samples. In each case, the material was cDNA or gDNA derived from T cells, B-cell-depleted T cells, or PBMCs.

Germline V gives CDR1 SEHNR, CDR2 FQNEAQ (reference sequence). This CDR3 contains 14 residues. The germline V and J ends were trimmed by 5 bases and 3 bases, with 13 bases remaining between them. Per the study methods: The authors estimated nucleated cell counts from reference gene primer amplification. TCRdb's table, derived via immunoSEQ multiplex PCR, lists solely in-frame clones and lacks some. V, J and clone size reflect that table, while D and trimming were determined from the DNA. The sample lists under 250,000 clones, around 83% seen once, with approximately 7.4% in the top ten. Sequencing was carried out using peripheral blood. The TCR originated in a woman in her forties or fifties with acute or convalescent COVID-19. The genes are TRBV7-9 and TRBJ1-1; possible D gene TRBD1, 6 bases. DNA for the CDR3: TGTGCCAGCAGCCAACTCCAGGGGTACACTGAAGCTTTCTTT. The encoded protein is CASSQLQGYTEAFF.